Listed below are T cell receptor beta chains from one sample, sequenced in a study of cytomegalovirus exposure and HLA in healthy donors. Repertoires were generated with immunoSEQ multiplex PCR, while TCRdb's copy carries only in-frame clones and drops some. The table shows 150,000 to 200,000 clones, with roughly 73% occurring only once. The sample taken for sequencing was PBMCs. The source is a woman aged 30 to 39 in good health and CMV-seronegative. Both conserved end residues are part of each CDR3. The order of the fields is J gene, clone size, V gene, D gene, CDR3 protein, CDR3 DNA. D genes are given only for firm matches. Expanded clones get a size class; other rows say once, few or many, or leave the size out.

j_call: TRBJ1-4
clone_size: once
v_call: TRBV4-1
d_call: NA
cdr3_aa: CASSPPGGQKELFF
cdr3_nt: TGCGCCAGCAGCCCGCCGGGGGGGCAAAAGGAACTGTTTTTT

j_call: TRBJ2-3
clone_size: NA
v_call: TRBV29-1
d_call: NA
cdr3_aa: CSVLGGADTQYF
cdr3_nt: TGCAGCGTTCTAGGAGGGGCAGATACGCAGTATTTT

j_call: TRBJ1-6
clone_size: NA
v_call: TRBV5-1
d_call: NA
cdr3_aa: CASSSRGPLVDSPLHF
cdr3_nt: TGCGCCAGCAGCTCCCGCGGCCCCCTGGTGGATTCACCCCTCCACTTT

j_call: TRBJ2-2
clone_size: NA
v_call: TRBV27
d_call: NA
cdr3_aa: CASSLSVPPGELFF
cdr3_nt: TGTGCCAGCAGTCTGTCGGTCCCCCCCGGGGAGCTGTTTTTT

j_call: TRBJ2-7
clone_size: few
v_call: TRBV10-3
d_call: TRBD2
cdr3_aa: CAISDSGGDYEQYF
cdr3_nt: TGTGCCATCAGTGATAGCGGGGGAGACTACGAGCAGTACTTC

j_call: TRBJ1-1
clone_size: NA
v_call: TRBV20-1
d_call: NA
cdr3_aa: CSARRGSEAFF
cdr3_nt: TGCAGTGCTAGGAGGGGGAGTGAAGCTTTCTTT

j_call: TRBJ2-2
clone_size: NA
v_call: TRBV19
d_call: NA
cdr3_aa: CASSPFEGNTGELFF
cdr3_nt: TGTGCCAGTAGTCCCTTCGAGGGGAACACCGGGGAGCTGTTTTTT

j_call: TRBJ1-2
clone_size: NA
v_call: TRBV4-2
d_call: TRBD1
cdr3_aa: CASSREPGQLSGGYTF
cdr3_nt: TGTGCCAGCAGCCGAGAACCGGGACAGCTCTCGGGGGGCTACACCTTC

j_call: TRBJ2-2
clone_size: NA
v_call: TRBV30
d_call: TRBD2
cdr3_aa: CAWRETSGDTGELFF
cdr3_nt: TGTGCCTGGAGAGAGACTAGCGGGGACACCGGGGAGCTGTTTTTT

j_call: TRBJ2-5
clone_size: few
v_call: TRBV9
d_call: NA
cdr3_aa: CASSVTGLQETQYF
cdr3_nt: TGTGCCAGCAGCGTAACGGGACTTCAAGAGACCCAGTACTTC

j_call: TRBJ1-6
clone_size: NA
v_call: TRBV27
d_call: NA
cdr3_aa: CASRQRDRSSPLHF
cdr3_nt: TGTGCCAGCCGTCAGAGAGACAGATCCTCACCCCTCCACTTT